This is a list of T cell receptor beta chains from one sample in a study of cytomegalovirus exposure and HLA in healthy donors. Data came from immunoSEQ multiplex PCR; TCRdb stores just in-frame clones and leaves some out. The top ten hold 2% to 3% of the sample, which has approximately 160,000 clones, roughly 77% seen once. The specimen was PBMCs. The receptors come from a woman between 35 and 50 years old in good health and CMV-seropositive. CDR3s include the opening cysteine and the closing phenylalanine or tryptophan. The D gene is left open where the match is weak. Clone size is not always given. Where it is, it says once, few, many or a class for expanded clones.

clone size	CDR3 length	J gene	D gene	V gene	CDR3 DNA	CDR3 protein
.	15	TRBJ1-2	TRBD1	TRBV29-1	TGCAGCGTTGAAGCCGTGGACAGGGGGCTAAACGGCTACACCTTC	CSVEAVDRGLNGYTF
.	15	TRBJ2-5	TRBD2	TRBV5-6	TGTGCCAGCAGCTTTGAGGGAGGAGCGGGGGAGACCCAGTACTTC	CASSFEGGAGETQYF
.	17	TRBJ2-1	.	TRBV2	TGTGCCAGCTCGGTCGGGGGAAGGTATAGACTTAACAATGAGCAGTTCTTC	CASSVGGRYRLNNEQFF
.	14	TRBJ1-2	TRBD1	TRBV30	TGTGCCTGGAGTGTAGAGACAGGGGTTGGTGGCTACACCTTC	CAWSVETGVGGYTF
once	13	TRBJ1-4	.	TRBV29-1	TGCAGCGTCGAGCGGGTCTTAAATGAAAAACTGTTTTTT	CSVERVLNEKLFF
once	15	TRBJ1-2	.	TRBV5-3	TGTGCCAGAAGCTTGGGCTCCGGACAGCTATATGGCTACACCTTC	CARSLGSGQLYGYTF
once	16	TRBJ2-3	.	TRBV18	TGTGCCAGCTCCCCTTCAGGGGCCGTTAGCACAGATACGCAGTATTTT	CASSPSGAVSTDTQYF
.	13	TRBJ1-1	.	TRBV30	TGTGCCTGGAGTGAGAACTCTAACACTGAAGCTTTCTTT	CAWSENSNTEAFF
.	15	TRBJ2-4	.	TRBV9	TGTGCCAGCAGCGGACATTCGAGCACCGAAAACATTCAGTACTTC	CASSGHSSTENIQYF
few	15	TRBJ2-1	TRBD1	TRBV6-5	TGTGCCAGCAGGGCGACAGGGATAATCTACAATGAGCAGTTCTTC	CASRATGIIYNEQFF
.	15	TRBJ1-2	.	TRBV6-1	TGTGCCACCAGATACCATATAACAGGGAACTATGGCTACACCTTC	CATRYHITGNYGYTF
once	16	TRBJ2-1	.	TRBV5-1	TGCGCCAGCAGCTTCAGGACGGGGAGCTCCTACAATGAGCAGTTCTTC	CASSFRTGSSYNEQFF
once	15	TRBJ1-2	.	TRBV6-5	TGTGCCAGCAGTTACTCCGGTGGAGGGGCTCTTGGCTACACCTTC	CASSYSGGGALGYTF
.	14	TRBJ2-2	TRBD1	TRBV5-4	TGTGCCAGCAGCCGACAGGGGAACACCGGGGAGCTGTTTTTT	CASSRQGNTGELFF
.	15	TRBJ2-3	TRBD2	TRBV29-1	TGCAGCGTGATCCAGCGGGAGGGCCGCACAGATACGCAGTATTTT	CSVIQREGRTDTQYF
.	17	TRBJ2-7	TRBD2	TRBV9	TGTGCCAGCAGCGTAGGGACTAGCGGGAGGTTCCCTTACGAGCAGTACTTC	CASSVGTSGRFPYEQYF
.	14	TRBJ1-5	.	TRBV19	TGTGCCAGTAGTGTAGATCCCACAGGCCTAACCAGGCATTTT	CASSVDPTGLTRHF
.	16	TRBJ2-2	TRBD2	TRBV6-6	TGTGCCAGCAGTTACCGGGGGGGCCTGAACACCGGGGAGCTGTTTTTT	CASSYRGGLNTGELFF
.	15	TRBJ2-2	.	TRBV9	TGTGCCAGCAGCGTATTGTCGGGAAACACCGGGGAGCTGTTTTTT	CASSVLSGNTGELFF
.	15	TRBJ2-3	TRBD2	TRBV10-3	TGTGCCATCAGTGAGAGTGGCGGGAGCGCAGATACGCAGTATTTT	CAISESGGSADTQYF
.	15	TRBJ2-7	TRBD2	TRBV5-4	TGTGCCAGCAGCGATTCCAGCGGGAGCTCCTACGAGCAGTACTTC	CASSDSSGSSYEQYF
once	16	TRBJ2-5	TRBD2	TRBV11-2	TGTGCCAGCAGCTTAGGGCTAGCGGGGGGGCAAGAGACCCAGTACTTC	CASSLGLAGGQETQYF
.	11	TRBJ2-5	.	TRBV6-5	TGTGCCAGCGGAATCGACAGGCCCCAGTACTTC	CASGIDRPQYF
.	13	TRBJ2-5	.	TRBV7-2	TGTGCCAGCACCCCGGGGGTACAAGAGACCCAGTACTTC	CASTPGVQETQYF
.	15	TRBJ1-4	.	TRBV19	TGTGCCAGTAGTATTCTTCCACAGGGTAATGAAAAACTGTTTTTT	CASSILPQGNEKLFF
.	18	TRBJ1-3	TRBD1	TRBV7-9	TGTGCCAGCAGCCCTTCCGGGACAGGAGATTTGTCTGGAAACACCATATATTTT	CASSPSGTGDLSGNTIYF
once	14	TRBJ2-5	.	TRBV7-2	TGTGCCAGCAGCTTAGGACAGGTACAAGAGACCCAGTACTTC	CASSLGQVQETQYF
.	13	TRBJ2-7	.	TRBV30	TGTGCCTGGAGCCCGGGACAAACGTACGAGCAGTACTTC	CAWSPGQTYEQYF
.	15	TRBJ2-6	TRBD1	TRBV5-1	TGCGCCAGCAGCTCGACAGGGATAGGGGCCAACGTCCTGACTTTC	CASSSTGIGANVLTF
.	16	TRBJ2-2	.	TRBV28	TGTGCCACCTCACCCCAGAGGCAGCTTAACACCGGGGAGCTGTTTTTT	CATSPQRQLNTGELFF
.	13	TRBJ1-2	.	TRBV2	TGTGCCAGCAGTGGTCGACAGGTCTATGGCTACACCTTC	CASSGRQVYGYTF
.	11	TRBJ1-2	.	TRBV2	TGTGCCAGCGGAGATGGATACGGCTACACCTTC	CASGDGYGYTF
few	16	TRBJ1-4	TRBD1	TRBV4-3	TGCGCCAGCAGCCAAGATCCCCAGGGGGCGTTTGAAAAACTGTTTTTT	CASSQDPQGAFEKLFF
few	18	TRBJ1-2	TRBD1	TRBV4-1	TGCGCCAGCAGCCGGGAAGGAAGGACAGGGGAGACGAACTATGGCTACACCTTC	CASSREGRTGETNYGYTF
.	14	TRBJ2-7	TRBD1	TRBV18	TGTGCCAGCTCACCAAACGACAGGGCCTACGAGCAGTACTTC	CASSPNDRAYEQYF
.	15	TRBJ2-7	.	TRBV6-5	TGTGCCAGCAGTTACGGGAGAGGAGCCACCTACGAGCAGTACTTC	CASSYGRGATYEQYF
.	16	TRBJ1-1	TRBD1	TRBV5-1	TGCGCCAGCAGCTTCGGGACAGGGGCCATGAACACTGAAGCTTTCTTT	CASSFGTGAMNTEAFF
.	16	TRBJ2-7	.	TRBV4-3	TGCGCCAGCAGCCAAGGGGAAGGGGCACACCCTTACGAGCAGTACTTC	CASSQGEGAHPYEQYF
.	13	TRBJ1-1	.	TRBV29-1	TGCAGCGTCGTCTTACAGGGTAACACTGAAGCTTTCTTT	CSVVLQGNTEAFF
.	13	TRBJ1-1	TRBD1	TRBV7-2	TGTGCCAGCAGCGGACAGGGGGGTGCTGAAGCTTTCTTT	CASSGQGGAEAFF
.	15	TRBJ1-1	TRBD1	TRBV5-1	TGCGCCAGCAGCGTAACAGGGGGCCTTAACACTGAAGCTTTCTTT	CASSVTGGLNTEAFF
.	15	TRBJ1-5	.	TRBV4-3	TGCGCCAGCAGCCAAGATAGAACGGGCAATCAGCCCCAGCATTTT	CASSQDRTGNQPQHF
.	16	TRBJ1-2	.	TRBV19	TGTGCCAGTAGCCACAACCCCAGGCAATACGTATCGGGCTACACCTTC	CASSHNPRQYVSGYTF
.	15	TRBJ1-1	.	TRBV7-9	TGTGCCAGCAGCCGTGGGCGGACAGCCTACACTGAAGCTTTCTTT	CASSRGRTAYTEAFF
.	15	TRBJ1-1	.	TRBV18	TGTGCCAGCTCACTTCAGGGGTATGGGACCACTGAAGCTTTCTTT	CASSLQGYGTTEAFF
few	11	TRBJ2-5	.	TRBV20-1	TGCAGTGTAGATCAAGAAGAGACCCAGTACTTC	CSVDQEETQYF
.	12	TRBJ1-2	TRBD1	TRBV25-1	TGTGCCATCGAAACAGGGGGTAATGGCTACACCTTC	CAIETGGNGYTF
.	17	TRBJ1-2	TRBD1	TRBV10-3	TGTGCCATCAGTGAGTCGTTCCAGGGGGCGATAGACTATGGCTACACCTTC	CAISESFQGAIDYGYTF
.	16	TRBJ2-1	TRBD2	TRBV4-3	TGCGCCAGCAGCCATACGGTCCTAGCGGGAGAAAATGAGCAGTTCTTC	CASSHTVLAGENEQFF
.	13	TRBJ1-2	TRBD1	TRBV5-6	TGTGCCAGCAGCCCCCCGACAGGGTATGGCTACACCTTC	CASSPPTGYGYTF
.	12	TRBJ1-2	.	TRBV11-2	TGTGCCAGCAGCTTATACAGGGAAGGCTACACCTTC	CASSLYREGYTF
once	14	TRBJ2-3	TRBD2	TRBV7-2	TGTGCCAGCAGCCCCGGACTAGCGCCAGATACGCAGTATTTT	CASSPGLAPDTQYF
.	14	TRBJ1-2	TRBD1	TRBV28	TGTGCCAGCAGTGCCGGGACAGGGTTGAATGGCTACACCTTC	CASSAGTGLNGYTF
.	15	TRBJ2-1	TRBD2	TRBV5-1	TGCGCCAGCAGCTTGGGCCTAGCGGCGTACAATGAGCAGTTCTTC	CASSLGLAAYNEQFF
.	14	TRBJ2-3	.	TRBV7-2	TGTGCCAGCAGCCCGCCCGGGGTCACAGATACGCAGTATTTT	CASSPPGVTDTQYF